Below are 21 T cell receptor beta chains sequenced from a single sample in a study of blood T cell repertoires in COVID-19. Libraries were prepared by immunoSEQ multiplex PCR; TCRdb keeps only in-frame clonotypes and omits some of them. The table records under 200,000 clones, around three quarters of them present only once. Sequencing used PBMCs or T cells enriched from blood (not recorded which). These receptors all stem from a woman between 70 and 85 years old in a cohort exposed to, infected with or recovered from COVID-19 (not recorded which).

This clone was recorded a few times. V and J are TRBV21-1 and TRBJ1-5. TRBV21-1 counts as a pseudogene. The CDR3 is 14 residues long. For the CDR3, the DNA is TGTGCCAGCAGGGCGGAGCATCTCAATCAGCCCCAGCATTTT. Translating gives CASRAEHLNQPQHF.

This chain uses TRBV11-2 with TRBJ2-3, with D possibly matching TRBD1 (5 bases). Germline V gene lookup returns CDR1 SGHAT and CDR2 FQNNGV. The V and J ends lost 5 bases and 5 bases respectively, with 14 bases between them. The CDR3 length is 14 residues. CDR3: CASSVQVPGDTQYF. CDR3 coding DNA: TGTGCCAGCAGCGTACAGGTCCCGGGAGATACGCAGTATTTT.

The CDR3 spells CASSPKVASGNSYEQYF. The CDR3, as DNA: TGTGCCAGCTCACCCAAGGTGGCTAGCGGGAACTCCTACGAGCAGTACTTC. The chain combines TRBV18 with TRBJ2-7; TRBD2 aligns across 9 bases. Germline V CDR1 and CDR2: KGHSH, LQKENI. This CDR3 region has 17 residues. Germline trimming cut 3 bases from V and 0 bases from J; bases unmatched to any gene: 9.

This rearrangement joins TRBV18 to TRBJ2-1; D ambiguous. Germline-derived CDR1 and CDR2 are KGHSH and LQKENI. Trimming took off 0 bases at V and 7 bases at J, with 7 bases between the two ends. This CDR3 is 13 amino acids long. Here the CDR3 DNA reads TGTGCCAGCTCACCACCGAACGGTAATGAGCAGTTCTTC. Its protein product is CASSPPNGNEQFF.

V is TRBV19 and J is TRBJ1-5; the D gene is possibly TRBD1 (6 bases). V was cut by 5 bases and J by 6 bases, with 14 bases left in between. The length of the CDR3 is 14 residues. CDR1 and CDR2 (germline): LNHDA, SQIVND (reference sequence). The CDR3 DNA reads TGTGCCAGTAGTGCCGTAGGGGGGGCTCAGCCCCAGCATTTT. This gives the protein CASSAVGGAQPQHF.

This clone occurred many times. The chain links TRBV4-2 to TRBJ2-1; tentative D call: TRBD2 (6 bases). Looked up from germline, CDR1 is LGHNA and CDR2 is YNFKEQ. V lost 2 bases and J lost 7, with 6 bases in between. The CDR3 sequence is 12 residues long. This CDR3 reads CASSQLANEQFF. CDR3 nucleotide sequence: TGTGCCAGCAGCCAACTAGCGAATGAGCAGTTCTTC.

The V gene is TRBV7-8, the J gene TRBJ2-1, with 11 positions matching TRBD2. Trimming cost V 1 base and J 0 bases; bases outside gene matches: 5. Germline V gene sequence: CDR1 SGHVS, CDR2 FQNEAQ. The CDR3 has 18 amino acids. The CDR3 DNA sequence: TGTGCCAGCAGCTTAGTGATGGGACTAGCGGTCTCCTACAATGAGCAGTTCTTC. This gives the protein CASSLVMGLAVSYNEQFF.

V gene TRBV6-5 combines with J gene TRBJ1-6; 8 bases align to TRBD1. Germline V gene data show CDR1 as MNHEY and CDR2 as SVGAGI. V shed 2 bases, J shed 9 bases, and the junction held 9 bases outside the gene matches. The CDR3 covers 16 residues. This chain's CDR3 is CASSYRGQGDGSPLHF. The DNA of the CDR3 is TGTGCCAGCAGTTACAGAGGACAGGGTGACGGTTCACCCCTCCACTTT.

The chain couples TRBV10-1 to TRBJ2-1, with 7 bases that match TRBD2. Trimming at V came to 6 bases and at J to 9 bases, leaving 17 bases not matched to a gene. Germline CDR1 WNHNN, CDR2 SYGVQD (reference sequence). The CDR3 runs to 16 residues. The CDR3 region has the DNA TGCGCCAGCAGCCTCTTTGGCGGGAGTGTTTCTCCTGAGCAGTTCTTC. Translation: CASSLFGGSVSPEQFF.

The chain joins TRBV5-1 to TRBJ1-1; D is ambiguous. Germline V gene sequence: CDR1 SGHRS, CDR2 YFSETQ. The CDR3 runs 14 residues. Deletions cut 0 bases from V and 1 base from J, with 7 bases between. CDR3 amino acids: CASSLGQSNTEAFF. The CDR3 DNA reads TGCGCCAGCAGCTTGGGGCAGTCGAACACTGAAGCTTTCTTT.

This rearrangement joins TRBV6-2 or TRBV6-3 to TRBJ2-1, with 9 bases lining up with TRBD2. Germline loops: CDR1 MNHEY, CDR2 SVGEGT. Trimming took 4 bases from V and 3 from J; bases not matched to a gene: 4. The CDR3 has 15 residues. CDR3 in amino acids: CASSLTSGSYNEQFF. In nucleotides, the CDR3 is TGTGCCAGCAGTTTGACTAGCGGAAGCTACAATGAGCAGTTCTTC.

The chain is built from TRBV11-3 and TRBJ1-2; 11 bases align to TRBD1. The junction had 10 bases not matched to a gene; V was cut back by 5 bases and J by 8 bases. The CDR3 extends over 15 amino acids. CDR1 is SGHNT and CDR2 is YENEEA in the germline V gene. CDR3 coding DNA: TGTGCCAGCAGCACTAAAATAAGGACAGGGGGCGGCTACACCTTC. Protein: CASSTKIRTGGGYTF. The whole variable domain, filled in from reference TRBV11-3 and TRBJ1-2, reads EAGVVQSPRYKIIEKKQPVAFWCNPISGHNTLYWYLQNLGQGPELLIRYENEEAVDDSQLPKDRFSAERLKGVDSTLKIQPAELGDSAVYLCASSTKIRTGGGYTFGSGTRLTVV.

The J gene is TRBJ2-1, the V gene TRBV7-2, with 7 bases lining up with TRBD2. CDR1 is SGHTA, CDR2 FQGNSA, per germline. The length of the CDR3 is 13 residues. V gave up 4 bases and J gave up 7 bases; unmatched junction bases: 4. The CDR3 DNA reads TGTGCCAGCAGCTCCTTCGGGGGGAATGAGCAGTTCTTC. Amino acids: CASSSFGGNEQFF.

This chain uses TRBV19 with TRBJ2-3; D perhaps matches TRBD1 (6 bases). V shed 5 bases and J shed 1 base, with 13 bases lying between them. The CDR3 is made up of 15 amino acids. Germline values: CDR1 LNHDA, CDR2 SQIVND (reference sequence). The CDR3 DNA sequence: TGTGCCAGTAGTGTTTACAGGGACCGCACAGATACGCAGTATTTT. Encoded protein: CASSVYRDRTDTQYF.

The chain couples TRBV12-3 or TRBV12-4 to TRBJ2-2, with unresolved D. Trimming took off 5 bases at V and 7 bases at J, with 11 bases between the two ends. The CDR3 loop spans 13 amino acids. CDR3 sequence reads: CASSNRVSGELFF. CDR3 nucleotide sequence: TGTGCCAGCAGTAATCGGGTGAGCGGGGAGCTGTTTTTT.

The V and J genes are TRBV11-2 and TRBJ1-1; possibly TRBD1 for D (5 bases). The germline gives CDR1 SGHAT, CDR2 FQNNGV. Trimming cost V 5 bases and J 8 bases, with 12 bases left between them. The CDR3 sequence is 12 residues long. Here the CDR3 DNA reads TGTGCCAGCAGCGTCAATCGACAGGAAGCTTTCTTT. Protein product: CASSVNRQEAFF. The entire variable domain, with the rest obtained from reference TRBV11-2 and TRBJ1-1, is as follows: EAGVAQSPRYKIIEKRQSVAFWCNPISGHATLYWYQQILGQGPKLLIQFQNNGVVDDSQLPKDRFSAERLKGVDSTLKIQPAKLEDSAVYLCASSVNRQEAFFGQGTRLTVV.

The rearrangement links TRBV3-1 (or the pseudogene TRBV3-2) to TRBJ2-1; D is ambiguous. V was shortened by 0 bases and J by 4 bases, with 13 bases between the two germline ends. CDR3 length equals 16 residues. The germline CDR1 and CDR2 sequences are LGHDT and YNNKEL (reference sequence). This CDR3 is CASSQDMGSRYNEQFF. DNA for the CDR3: TGTGCCAGCAGCCAAGATATGGGCTCCCGATACAATGAGCAGTTCTTC.

This clone was detected once. The rearrangement links TRBV2 to TRBJ1-2; TRBD1 matches at 7 bases. Trimming took 6 bases from V and 4 from J; bases not matched to a gene: 11. Germline loops: CDR1 SNHLY, CDR2 FYNNEI. CDR3 length equals 15 residues. Written as DNA, the CDR3 is TGTGCCAGCAGGAACCGGACAGGCTTTGGCTATGGCTACACCTTC. Translated: CASRNRTGFGYGYTF.

The V gene is TRBV10-1, the J gene TRBJ2-5; 15 bases line up with TRBD2. J gave up 5 bases and V 1 base, and 2 bases lay outside the gene matches. The CDR3 consists of 16 residues. Germline V gene data show CDR1 as WNHNN and CDR2 as SYGVQD (reference sequence). Here the CDR3 DNA reads TGCGCCAGCAGTGAGTACGGGACTAGCGGGAGGGAGACCCAGTACTTC. This sequence encodes CASSEYGTSGRETQYF.

In DNA, the CDR3 is TGTGCCAGCAGCCGGGACTGGGCAACAGATACGCAGTATTTT. Its translation: CASSRDWATDTQYF. The J gene is TRBJ2-3, the V gene TRBV2; tentatively, D is TRBD2 (6 bases). The CDR3 is 14 residues long. The V gene lost 6 bases and the J gene lost 3 bases, with 13 bases spanning the gap. Germline V gene data show CDR1 as SNHLY and CDR2 as FYNNEI.

J is TRBJ2-7 and V is TRBV7-2; 7 positions agree with TRBD2. The V gene's germline CDR1 is SGHTA and CDR2 FQGNSA. CDR3 length equals 15 residues. The trim removed 1 base at V and 2 bases at J, leaving 5 bases unmatched. This chain's CDR3 is CASSLGPSGAYEQYF. CDR3 nucleotides: TGTGCCAGCAGCTTAGGTCCCAGCGGGGCCTACGAGCAGTACTTC.